This T cell receptor (beta chain) was found in a study of long-term antiretroviral therapy in people with HIV. Study observations and caveats: Dominance of pre-ART expanded clones persisted, fluctuating and often declining after ART.

The V end was cut by 5 bases, the J end by 5 bases, with 18 bases between. This CDR3 spans 16 amino acids. CDR1 is SEHNR and CDR2 is FQNEAQ in the germline V gene (reference sequence). This clone was found once. Its matching antigen is unknown. The libraries were made with immunoSEQ v3.0 at survey level. Using immunoSEQ multiplex PCR, the repertoire was profiled, and TCRdb retains in-frame clones only, with some absent. Counted here are some 14,000 clones, around 83% occurring once; the ten biggest clones make up around 18%. The genes are TRBV7-9 and TRBJ1-4; possible D gene TRBD1, 5 bases. The sequencing here drew on unsorted PBMCs, taken just before starting antiretroviral therapy. The receptor's source is a man aged 35-49 years with HIV. CDR3 DNA sequence: TGTGCCAGCAGCAAAGCGTGGGGCCGCGGGAATGAAAAACTGTTTTTT. This encodes CASSKAWGRGNEKLFF.